These 10 T cell receptor beta chains came from one sample sequenced in a study of blood T cell repertoires in COVID-19. The table came from immunoSEQ multiplex PCR; TCRdb's copy has only in-frame clones and leaves some out. The sample includes around 250,000 clones, under 95% seen only once; the top ten take 2.8%. The sequenced sample consisted of PBMCs or T cells enriched from blood (not recorded which). These receptors came from a middle-aged man who had been exposed to COVID-19.

The chain combines TRBV11-2 with TRBJ2-7; D may be TRBD1 (6 bases). Germline-derived CDR1 and CDR2 are SGHAT and FQNNGV. This CDR3 is built from 13 residues. Trimming cost V 4 bases and J 0 bases, with 7 bases left between them. CDR3 nucleotide sequence: TGTGCCAGCAGCTGGGACAACTCCTACGAGCAGTACTTC. The encoded protein is CASSWDNSYEQYF.

V usage is TRBV29-1 and J usage is TRBJ2-2, with D possibly being TRBD2 (5 bases). The CDR3 totals 11 residues. Germline CDR1 is SQVTM and CDR2 is ANQGSEA. Trimming stripped 7 bases from V and 6 bases from J, with 9 bases between. CDR3 nucleotides: TGCAGCGCTGGACTGGCCGGGGAGCTGTTTTTT. Protein sequence: CSAGLAGELFF.

The chain's CDR3 is CASSSQGDSPLHF. The CDR3 DNA reads TGTGCCAGCAGTTCACAGGGGGATTCACCCCTCCACTTT. The gene calls are TRBV6-5 and TRBJ1-6; 8 bases map to TRBD1. With 4 bases clipped from V and 8 bases from J, the junction kept 1 base outside the gene matches. The CDR3 totals 13 residues. The V gene's germline CDR1 is MNHEY and CDR2 SVGAGI.

The table lists this clone with a count of one. V gene TRBV10-3 combines with J gene TRBJ1-2, with 8 positions matching TRBD1. The CDR3 has 15 residues. The trim removed 10 bases at V and 2 bases at J, leaving 12 bases unmatched. The germline V gene encodes CDR1 ENHRY and CDR2 SYGVKD. CDR3 sequence reads: CATGAGGRLNYGYTF. CDR3 sequence (DNA): TGTGCCACCGGGGCAGGGGGCCGCCTCAACTATGGCTACACCTTC.

In nucleotides, the CDR3 is TGTGCCAGCAGATATGGGACAGGGGTCCACAATGAGCAGTTCTTC. Translation: CASRYGTGVHNEQFF. This chain connects TRBV27 to TRBJ2-1, with TRBD1 identical over 10 bases. Trimming took 6 bases from V and 5 from J; bases not matched to a gene: 7. The CDR3 contains 15 residues. Germline V gives CDR1 MNHEY, CDR2 SMNVEV (reference sequence).

The CDR3, as DNA: TGTGCCAGTAGGATACAGGGTGGTATCAATCAGCCCCAGCATTTT. Translating it yields CASRIQGGINQPQHF. The chain couples TRBV19 to TRBJ1-5; a weak D match, TRBD1 (6 bases). The CDR3 is 15 residues long. Trimming cost V 6 bases and J 3 bases, with 15 bases left between them. Germline values: CDR1 LNHDA, CDR2 SQIVND (reference sequence).

The CDR3 is CASSLAGAQVSYNEQFF. The DNA of the CDR3 is TGTGCCAGCTCGTTAGCGGGAGCTCAGGTGTCCTACAATGAGCAGTTCTTC. The gene calls are TRBV18 and TRBJ2-1, with 9 bases identical to TRBD2. CDR1 and CDR2 (germline): KGHSH, LQKENI. CDR3 length equals 17 residues. Trimming cost V 6 bases and J 1 base; bases outside gene matches: 10.

The rearrangement links TRBV5-1 to TRBJ2-7; D may be TRBD2 (6 bases). This CDR3 contains 18 residues. Germline lookup yields CDR1 SGHRS and CDR2 YFSETQ. Trimming took 4 bases from V and 1 from J, leaving 24 bases between them. CDR3 DNA sequence: TGCGCCAGCAGCGAGATTCCGGCAGGACGGGAGAATTCCTACGAGCAGTACTTC. Amino acids: CASSEIPAGRENSYEQYF. The variable domain in full, with the rest retrieved from reference TRBV5-1 and TRBJ2-7, is KAGVTQTPRYLIKTRGQQVTLSCSPISGHRSVSWYQQTPGQGLQFLFEYFSETQRNKGNFPGRFSGRQFSNSRSEMNVSTLELGDSALYLCASSEIPAGRENSYEQYFGPGTRLTVT.

This chain uses TRBV5-1 with TRBJ1-2, with TRBD1 as a possible D gene (6 bases). CDR1 is SGHRS and CDR2 is YFSETQ in the germline V gene. V was shortened by 4 bases and J by 5 bases, with 21 bases between the two germline ends. CDR3 size: 16 residues. The CDR3 bases are TGCGCCAGCAGCCTACTCGGGGGGGGCGCAATATATGGCTACACCTTC. Residues: CASSLLGGGAIYGYTF.

This sequence joins TRBV11-2 and TRBJ2-1; 10 bases align to TRBD2. Unmatched junction bases numbered 9, after V lost 6 bases and J lost 7 bases. This CDR3 spans 15 amino acids. Germline values: CDR1 SGHAT, CDR2 FQNNGV. CDR3 amino acids: CASSRSGRAGNEQFF. Written as DNA, the CDR3 is TGTGCCAGCAGTAGGAGCGGGAGGGCGGGGAATGAGCAGTTCTTC.